This T cell receptor beta chain was recorded in a study of technical replicates of blood from four donors. CDR1 and CDR2 (germline): MNHNY, SVGAGI (reference sequence). CDR3 length: 16 residues. V dropped 6 bases and J dropped 5; count of bases not matched to a gene: 6. Method: immunoSEQ multiplex PCR; TCRdb's copy keeps in-frame clones and lacks some. The top ten hold 0.38% of the sample, which has more than 75,000 clones, about 94% seen once. The specimen was T cells isolated from PBMCs. The sequence derives from a human donor in good health. The chain has TRBV6-6 and TRBJ2-1; 14 nucleotides align to TRBD2. In DNA, the CDR3 is TGTGCCAGCAGCGGACTAGCGGGAGGCCATGACAATGAGCAGTTCTTC. Residues: CASSGLAGGHDNEQFF.